A single sample gave rise to the 13 T cell receptor beta chains below, sequenced in a study of T-cell reconstitution after alpha-beta-depleted transplantation in children (TCRdb year 2016). Libraries were constructed by PCR. Sequencer: Illumina HiSeq 2500. Molecular barcoding was employed in the preparation of TCR libraries, with unique molecular identifiers being used to normalize TCRbeta repertoire quantification. Clones were called with MiXCR by TCRdb after fastp trimmed the public reads at Q25, and only in-frame beta chains were retained. Records with the same CDR3 protein are collapsed into one entry carrying the most frequent genes and DNA. This sample gives about 350,000 distinct CDR3 sequences in total; 16% of them show up just once. Clones ranked in the top ten supply about 41% of the sample. The sample's treatment or condition label is to be understood as: allogeneic hematopoietic cell transplantation with graft depleted of TCRalphabeta T cells and CD19 B cells.

The source material was PBMCs, mostly from graft donor cells, sampled 360 days after TCRalphabeta/CD19-depleted stem cell transplant. All receptors derive from a male patient aged 2 to 9 who had a stem cell transplant for acute lymphoblastic leukemia, so the T cells may come from the graft donor.

This clonotype was observed many times. This chain uses TRBV4-3 with TRBJ2-7, with TRBD2 as a possible D gene (9 bases). Germline CDR1 LGHNA, CDR2 YSLEER. This CDR3 is built from 20 residues. V lost 0 bases to trimming and J lost 3 bases, with 27 bases between them. CDR3 DNA sequence: TGCGCCAGCAGCCAAGATAGTTCTCGCGGGAGGGCCAGGGGGCTCTACGAGCAGTACTTC. Amino acid sequence: CASSQDSSRGRARGLYEQYF.

This rearrangement joins TRBV12-3 or TRBV12-4 to TRBJ2-2; possibly TRBD2 for D (6 bases). Between the trimmed V and J ends, which lost 11 bases and 7 bases, there was a span of 11 bases. The CDR3 has 11 amino acids. CDR3 region: CADSGDGELFF. CDR3 DNA sequence: TGTGCCGACTCGGGGGACGGGGAGCTGTTTTTT.

This clonotype turned up a few times. This chain links TRBV19 with TRBJ2-2; tentative D call: TRBD1 (5 bases). Per germline, CDR1 LNHDA and CDR2 SQIVND (reference sequence). V dropped 6 bases and J dropped 2 bases, with 10 bases sitting between them. The CDR3 runs 14 residues. The CDR3 DNA reads TGTGCCAGTAGCCGTCAGGGCAACACCGGGGAGCTGTTTTTT. Amino acid sequence: CASSRQGNTGELFF. The variable domain in full, completed from reference TRBV19 and TRBJ2-2, reads DGGITQSPKYLFRKEGQNVTLSCEQNLNHDAMYWYRQDPGQGLRLIYYSQIVNDFQKGDIAEGYSVSREKKESFPLTVTSAQKNPTAFYLCASSRQGNTGELFFGEGSRLTVL.

This clonotype has more than one count but fewer than ten. The genes are TRBV5-1 and TRBJ2-5; D might be TRBD2 (6 bases). This CDR3 spans 14 amino acids. Trimming took 3 bases from V and 4 from J, leaving 13 bases between them. Germline V gene sequence: CDR1 SGHRS, CDR2 YFSETQ. The CDR3 region has the DNA TGCGCCAGCAGCTCGCCGGAGGGCGGAGAGACCCAGTACTTC. Protein product: CASSSPEGGETQYF.

V gene TRBV29-1 combines with J gene TRBJ2-7; D tentatively reads TRBD1 or TRBD2 (5 bases each). The V end lost 0 bases, the J end lost 0 bases, and 9 bases lay between the germline ends. CDR1 and CDR2 from the germline V gene are SQVTM and ANQGSEA. The CDR3 totals 14 residues. For the CDR3, the DNA is TGCAGCGTTGAAGATCCAGGGAGCTCCTACGAGCAGTACTTC. Its translation is CSVEDPGSSYEQYF.

There are many counts of this clonotype. This chain uses TRBV20-1 with TRBJ1-5, with D tentatively TRBD1 (6 bases). The CDR3 runs 14 residues. V lost 7 bases, J lost 3 bases, and 16 bases lay in between. CDR1 and CDR2 (germline): DFQATT, SNEGSKA (reference sequence). The DNA of the CDR3 is TGCAGTGTACACAGGGCAAATTCCAATCAGCCCCAGCATTTT. As protein: CSVHRANSNQPQHF.

Ten or more counts support this clonotype. V gene TRBV7-3 combines with J gene TRBJ2-1; 8 positions match TRBD1. V was clipped by 2 bases and J by 2 bases; unmatched bases: 2. This CDR3 region has 15 residues. CDR1 and CDR2 from the germline V gene are SGHTA and FQGTGA. DNA of the CDR3: TGTGCCAGCAGCTTATGGACAGGGCCCTACAATGAGCAGTTCTTC. This gives the protein CASSLWTGPYNEQFF.

The chain is built from TRBV4-1 and TRBJ2-1, with 15 bases aligning to TRBD2. The germline CDR1 and CDR2 sequences are MGHRA and YSYEKL. V trimming: 3 bases; J trimming: 7 bases; junction bases outside the gene matches: 10. CDR3 length: 18 amino acids. In DNA, the CDR3 is TGCGCCAGCAGCCACCTCCCCACGGGACTAGCGGGAGGTAATGAGCAGTTCTTC. This encodes CASSHLPTGLAGGNEQFF.

This clonotype was counted at least ten times. The CDR3 bases are TGTGCCAGCAGCTTAGCCGGACCGCTGGGGGCCTACGAGCAGTACTTC. It yields the protein CASSLAGPLGAYEQYF. This rearrangement joins TRBV7-8 to TRBJ2-7; D might be TRBD1 or TRBD2, each matching 5 bases. V lost 0 bases and J lost 2, with 14 bases in between. Looked up from germline, CDR1 is SGHVS and CDR2 is FQNEAQ. The length of the CDR3 is 16 residues.

The J gene is TRBJ2-3, the V gene TRBV4-3; D call uncertain. V was cut by 1 base and J by 0 bases, with 11 bases left in between. This CDR3 contains 16 residues. Germline V gene data show CDR1 as LGHNA and CDR2 as YSLEER. The CDR3 DNA reads as TGCGCCAGCAGCCAAGCGCCAGAAATTAGCACAGATACGCAGTATTTT. The encoded protein is CASSQAPEISTDTQYF.

The V and J genes are TRBV27 and TRBJ2-7; D not resolved. Germline assignment: CDR1 MNHEY and CDR2 SMNVEV (reference sequence). The CDR3 is 13 amino acids. V shed 6 bases and J shed 3 bases, with 12 bases lying between them. Written as DNA, the CDR3 is TGTGCCAGCAGCTTGATGAAAAGCTACGAGCAGTACTTC. Translating it yields CASSLMKSYEQYF.

This clonotype was observed a few times. The J gene is TRBJ1-1, the V gene TRBV5-1; D is unresolved. Trimming shortened V by 1 base and J by 2 bases, and 12 bases separated the two germline ends. This CDR3 spans 15 amino acids. The V gene's germline CDR1 is SGHRS and CDR2 YFSETQ. The CDR3 sequence is CASSLWSGGNTEAFF. The CDR3 nucleotides read TGCGCCAGCAGCTTGTGGTCCGGTGGTAACACTGAAGCTTTCTTT.

The CDR3 DNA is TGCAGCGTTGTGGGGGGACTAGCGGGAGGGAGATCAGATACGCAGTATTTT. Translation: CSVVGGLAGGRSDTQYF. J is TRBJ2-3 and V is TRBV29-1; 16 bases are a match to TRBD2. The CDR3 covers 17 residues. CDR1 SQVTM and CDR2 ANQGSEA come from the germline V gene. The V gene end was trimmed by 4 bases and the J gene end by 4 bases; junction bases not matched to a gene: 8.